This T cell receptor (beta chain) was sequenced in a study of CD4+ T cells in melanoma. Measured with immunoSEQ multiplex PCR; TCRdb has only the in-frame clones, and not every one. The table lists roughly 89 clones. The length of the CDR3 is 18 residues. V dropped 5 bases and J dropped 0 bases, with 23 bases sitting between them. Germline loops: CDR1 MGHDK, CDR2 SYGVNS. The receptor was isolated from a human donor with melanoma. Some clones in this sample may be carry-over from other donors' samples. The chain joins TRBV25-1 to TRBJ2-7, with a tentative D call TRBD2 (6 bases). Sequencing was carried out using a T cell line or clone, from whole sample or a sorted T cell fraction (not recorded which). CDR3 in amino acids: CASSSTGRGGTSSYEQYF. In DNA form, the CDR3 reads TGTGCCAGCAGTAGTACGGGCCGTGGCGGGACGAGCTCCTACGAGCAGTACTTC.